One TCR beta chain is described in this entry. The cohort comprised adults aged 18 to 89 years residing in 24 US areas. Resolution of symptoms, clearance, or two negative PCRs was present in recovered Cohort 3 donors. The data derive from a study of blood T cell repertoires in COVID-19. Sequencing was performed with immunoSEQ multiplex PCR; in TCRdb, only in-frame clones are kept and a portion is missing. The profile shows roughly 340,000 clones, around 89% of them singletons. CDR3 size: 18 residues. The junction had 9 bases not matched to a gene; V was cut back by 0 bases and J by 4 bases. Looked up from germline, CDR1 is SGDLS and CDR2 is YYNGEE.

The clonotype was recovered from a young man who had recovered from COVID-19. The sequenced sample was PBMCs or T cells enriched from blood (not recorded which). The gene calls are TRBV9 and TRBJ2-3, with 12 bases that match TRBD2. This CDR3 is CASSVAGPSGGASDTQYF. CDR3 in DNA: TGTGCCAGCAGCGTAGCTGGCCCTAGCGGGGGGGCCTCAGATACGCAGTATTTT.